This T cell receptor beta chain comes out of a study of T cell responses to AZD1222 COVID-19 vaccine. General study findings and limits: Rises in breadth and depth of Spike-specific TCRs came after two AZD1222 doses. Spike-spanning, vaccine-associated CD4 TCRs were dominant at 160-218 and 743-854.

Measured with immunoSEQ multiplex PCR; TCRdb has only the in-frame clones, and not every one. The sample lists around 130,000 clones; just over 85% were seen once. The germline CDR1 and CDR2 sequences are SGHKS and YYEKEE (reference sequence). V lost 1 base, J lost 7 bases, and 6 bases stayed unmatched. CDR3 length: 15 amino acids. Details on this clone: The antigen remains undetermined.

The sequence derives from an adult in good health. Here the sequenced sample was peripheral blood, taken on day 0 of AZD1222 vaccination. The chain joins TRBV5-5 to TRBJ1-2; 11 nucleotides align to TRBD1. Written as DNA, the CDR3 is TGTGCCAGCAGCTTGCGCGGGACAGGGGGGGTTGGCTACACCTTC. This gives the protein CASSLRGTGGVGYTF.